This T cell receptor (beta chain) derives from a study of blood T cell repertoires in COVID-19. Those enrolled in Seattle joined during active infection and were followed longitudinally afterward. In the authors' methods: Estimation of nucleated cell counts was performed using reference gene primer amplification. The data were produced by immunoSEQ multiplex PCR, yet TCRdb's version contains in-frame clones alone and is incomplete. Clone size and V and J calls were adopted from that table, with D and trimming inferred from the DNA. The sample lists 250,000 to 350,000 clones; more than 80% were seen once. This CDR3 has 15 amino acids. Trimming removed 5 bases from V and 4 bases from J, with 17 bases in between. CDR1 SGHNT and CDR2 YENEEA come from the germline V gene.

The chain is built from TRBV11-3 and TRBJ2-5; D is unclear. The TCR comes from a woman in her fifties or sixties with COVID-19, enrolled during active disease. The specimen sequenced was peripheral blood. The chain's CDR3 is CASSENRPRGETQYF. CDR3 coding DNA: TGTGCCAGCAGCGAGAACCGTCCGCGCGGAGAGACCCAGTACTTC.